This is a list of T cell receptor beta chains from one sample in a study of blood T cell repertoires in COVID-19. TCRdb's copy holds only in-frame clones and misses some; the assay was immunoSEQ multiplex PCR. The repertoire holds some 380,000 clones, with roughly 90% as singletons. The sample was PBMCs or T cells enriched from blood (not recorded which). Every receptor here comes from a woman between 35 and 50 years old with acute COVID-19. CDR3s include the opening cysteine and the closing phenylalanine or tryptophan. A D gene is named only where the DNA matches it firmly. A row's size may be missing; if present it is once, few, many or a size class.

j_call: TRBJ2-5; v_call: TRBV6-1; clone_size: NA; d_call: NA; cdr3_length: 15; cdr3_aa: CASSEADSPRETQYF; cdr3_nt: TGTGCCAGCAGTGAGGCGGACAGCCCAAGGGAGACCCAGTACTTC
j_call: TRBJ2-7; v_call: TRBV10-3; clone_size: NA; d_call: TRBD1; cdr3_length: 15; cdr3_aa: CAISNPGQGAYEQYF; cdr3_nt: TGTGCCATCAGCAACCCGGGACAGGGGGCCTACGAGCAGTACTTC
j_call: TRBJ2-5; v_call: TRBV5-1; clone_size: once; d_call: NA; cdr3_length: 13; cdr3_aa: CASSLGGLETQYF; cdr3_nt: TGCGCCAGCAGCTTGGGGGGCTTGGAGACCCAGTACTTC
j_call: TRBJ2-1; v_call: TRBV5-4; clone_size: NA; d_call: TRBD2; cdr3_length: 15; cdr3_aa: CASSTASGGAFEQFF; cdr3_nt: TGTGCCAGCAGCACAGCTAGCGGGGGGGCTTTTGAGCAGTTCTTC
j_call: TRBJ2-7; v_call: TRBV19; clone_size: NA; d_call: TRBD2; cdr3_length: 13; cdr3_aa: CASSSSGVYEQYF; cdr3_nt: TGTGCCAGTTCCTCCAGCGGGGTTTACGAGCAGTACTTC
j_call: TRBJ2-5; v_call: TRBV21-1; clone_size: NA; d_call: NA; cdr3_length: 17; cdr3_aa: CASSKLEATSGKETQYF; cdr3_nt: TGTGCCAGCAGCAAGTTGGAGGCGACTAGCGGGAAAGAGACCCAGTACTTC
j_call: TRBJ2-7; v_call: TRBV5-1; clone_size: NA; d_call: TRBD2; cdr3_length: 13; cdr3_aa: CASRIGRDYEQYF; cdr3_nt: TGCGCCAGCCGGATAGGGAGGGACTACGAGCAGTACTTC
j_call: TRBJ2-5; v_call: TRBV5-1; clone_size: NA; d_call: NA; cdr3_length: 15; cdr3_aa: CASSLSGGPQETQYF; cdr3_nt: TGCGCCAGCAGCTTATCGGGGGGCCCGCAAGAGACCCAGTACTTC
j_call: TRBJ1-2; v_call: TRBV21-1; clone_size: NA; d_call: NA; cdr3_length: 15; cdr3_aa: CASSPVTGANYGYTF; cdr3_nt: TGTGCCAGCAGCCCTGTGACAGGAGCTAACTATGGCTACACCTTC
j_call: TRBJ1-2; v_call: TRBV30; clone_size: NA; d_call: NA; cdr3_length: 13; cdr3_aa: CAWSAQGPMGYTF; cdr3_nt: TGTGCCTGGAGTGCCCAGGGGCCTATGGGCTACACCTTC
j_call: TRBJ1-4; v_call: TRBV6-5; clone_size: NA; d_call: NA; cdr3_length: 14; cdr3_aa: CASRPGLWNEKLFF; cdr3_nt: TGTGCCAGCAGGCCGGGACTGTGGAATGAAAAACTGTTTTTT
j_call: TRBJ1-2; v_call: TRBV2; clone_size: NA; d_call: NA; cdr3_length: 13; cdr3_aa: CASTGHLFYGYTF; cdr3_nt: TGTGCCAGCACTGGACACCTTTTCTATGGCTACACCTTC
j_call: TRBJ2-1; v_call: TRBV18; clone_size: few; d_call: NA; cdr3_length: 15; cdr3_aa: CASSLGPSDGDEQFF; cdr3_nt: TGTGCCAGCTCACTGGGGCCCTCCGACGGCGATGAGCAGTTCTTC
j_call: TRBJ1-2; v_call: TRBV9; clone_size: many; d_call: TRBD1; cdr3_length: 15; cdr3_aa: CASSEYLGGVYGYTF; cdr3_nt: TGTGCCAGCAGCGAATACCTAGGGGGCGTCTATGGCTACACCTTC
j_call: TRBJ2-1; v_call: TRBV4-1; clone_size: NA; d_call: NA; cdr3_length: 13; cdr3_aa: CASSPYASREQFF; cdr3_nt: TGCGCCAGCAGCCCCTATGCCTCTAGGGAGCAGTTCTTC
j_call: TRBJ1-6; v_call: TRBV9; clone_size: NA; d_call: NA; cdr3_length: 13; cdr3_aa: CASSARSNSPLHF; cdr3_nt: TGTGCCAGCAGCGCCAGAAGTAATTCACCCCTCCACTTT
j_call: TRBJ1-1; v_call: TRBV11-2; clone_size: NA; d_call: NA; cdr3_length: 13; cdr3_aa: CASCDTLNTEAFF; cdr3_nt: TGTGCCAGCTGCGACACCCTGAACACTGAAGCTTTCTTT
j_call: TRBJ2-1; v_call: TRBV19; clone_size: NA; d_call: TRBD2; cdr3_length: 17; cdr3_aa: CASSGQGLAGGYNEQFF; cdr3_nt: TGTGCCAGTAGTGGGCAGGGACTAGCGGGGGGGTACAATGAGCAGTTCTTC
j_call: TRBJ2-3; v_call: TRBV6-1; clone_size: NA; d_call: TRBD2; cdr3_length: 17; cdr3_aa: CASSERPGGGYTDTQYF; cdr3_nt: TGTGCCAGCAGTGAACGGCCGGGCGGGGGGTACACAGATACGCAGTATTTT
j_call: TRBJ1-5; v_call: TRBV19; clone_size: NA; d_call: NA; cdr3_length: 15; cdr3_aa: CASSLQGHSNQPQHF; cdr3_nt: TGTGCCAGTAGTCTACAGGGTCATAGCAATCAGCCCCAGCATTTT
j_call: TRBJ2-1; v_call: TRBV27; clone_size: NA; d_call: NA; cdr3_length: 14; cdr3_aa: CASSIDTSYNEQFF; cdr3_nt: TGTGCCAGCAGCATCGACACCTCCTACAATGAGCAGTTCTTC
j_call: TRBJ2-7; v_call: TRBV5-8; clone_size: NA; d_call: NA; cdr3_length: 11; cdr3_aa: CASSSNYEQYF; cdr3_nt: TGTGCCAGCAGCTCCAACTACGAGCAGTACTTC
j_call: TRBJ1-2; v_call: TRBV10-3; clone_size: NA; d_call: TRBD1; cdr3_length: 14; cdr3_aa: CATQPGQGDYGYTF; cdr3_nt: TGTGCCACGCAACCGGGACAGGGGGACTATGGCTACACCTTC
j_call: TRBJ2-5; v_call: TRBV19; clone_size: NA; d_call: NA; cdr3_length: 11; cdr3_aa: CASRVGGTQYF; cdr3_nt: TGTGCCAGTAGGGTCGGAGGGACCCAGTACTTC
j_call: TRBJ1-3; v_call: TRBV12-3/TRBV12-4; clone_size: NA; d_call: NA; cdr3_length: 13; cdr3_aa: CASSKNTGNTIYF; cdr3_nt: TGTGCCAGCAGTAAAAACACTGGAAACACCATATATTTT
j_call: TRBJ2-5; v_call: TRBV7-2; clone_size: NA; d_call: TRBD2; cdr3_length: 16; cdr3_aa: CASSPRTSGGQETQYF; cdr3_nt: TGTGCCAGCAGCCCACGGACTAGCGGGGGACAAGAGACCCAGTACTTC
j_call: TRBJ1-1; v_call: TRBV10-1; clone_size: few; d_call: NA; cdr3_length: 13; cdr3_aa: CASRRGRNTEAFF; cdr3_nt: TGCGCCAGCAGACGGGGGAGGAACACTGAAGCTTTCTTT
j_call: TRBJ2-1; v_call: TRBV12-5; clone_size: NA; d_call: NA; cdr3_length: 15; cdr3_aa: CASGLPPTGNNEQFF; cdr3_nt: TGTGCTAGTGGTTTACCACCCACAGGGAACAATGAGCAGTTCTTC
j_call: TRBJ1-4; v_call: TRBV19; clone_size: NA; d_call: NA; cdr3_length: 12; cdr3_aa: CASSFGVEKLFF; cdr3_nt: TGTGCCAGTAGTTTCGGGGTCGAAAAACTGTTTTTT
j_call: TRBJ1-1; v_call: TRBV5-1; clone_size: NA; d_call: TRBD1; cdr3_length: 15; cdr3_aa: CASSSGTGSSTEAFF; cdr3_nt: TGCGCCAGCAGCTCAGGGACAGGGTCAAGCACTGAAGCTTTCTTT
j_call: TRBJ1-2; v_call: TRBV12-3/TRBV12-4; clone_size: NA; d_call: NA; cdr3_length: 11; cdr3_aa: CASSFGYGYTF; cdr3_nt: TGTGCCAGCAGTTTCGGGTATGGCTACACCTTC
j_call: TRBJ1-4; v_call: TRBV19; clone_size: once; d_call: TRBD1; cdr3_length: 14; cdr3_aa: CASRFNGQAEKLFF; cdr3_nt: TGTGCCAGTAGGTTCAACGGACAGGCTGAAAAACTGTTTTTT
j_call: TRBJ2-7; v_call: TRBV6-5; clone_size: NA; d_call: NA; cdr3_length: 14; cdr3_aa: CASSYRTSVDEQYF; cdr3_nt: TGTGCCAGCAGCTACAGGACATCGGTCGACGAGCAGTACTTC
j_call: TRBJ1-1; v_call: TRBV18; clone_size: NA; d_call: TRBD1; cdr3_length: 15; cdr3_aa: CASSPLQGGDTEAFF; cdr3_nt: TGTGCCAGCTCACCACTACAGGGGGGGGACACTGAAGCTTTCTTT
j_call: TRBJ1-1; v_call: TRBV12-3/TRBV12-4; clone_size: NA; d_call: NA; cdr3_length: 12; cdr3_aa: CASSAYGKEAFF; cdr3_nt: TGTGCCAGCAGTGCGTATGGTAAAGAAGCTTTCTTT
j_call: TRBJ1-1; v_call: TRBV30; clone_size: NA; d_call: TRBD1; cdr3_length: 13; cdr3_aa: CAWSVQQGVTAFF; cdr3_nt: TGTGCCTGGAGTGTACAGCAGGGGGTAACGGCTTTCTTT
j_call: TRBJ2-7; v_call: TRBV30; clone_size: NA; d_call: TRBD1; cdr3_length: 14; cdr3_aa: CAWSFEGADYEQYF; cdr3_nt: TGTGCCTGGAGTTTTGAGGGGGCGGACTACGAGCAGTACTTC
j_call: TRBJ1-2; v_call: TRBV12-3/TRBV12-4; clone_size: NA; d_call: NA; cdr3_length: 13; cdr3_aa: CASSTDRTYGYTF; cdr3_nt: TGTGCCAGCAGTACGGACAGAACCTATGGCTACACCTTC
j_call: TRBJ1-5; v_call: TRBV6-2/TRBV6-3; clone_size: NA; d_call: NA; cdr3_length: 14; cdr3_aa: CASSYFGGGQPQHF; cdr3_nt: TGTGCCAGCAGTTACTTTGGGGGAGGTCAGCCCCAGCATTTT
j_call: TRBJ1-2; v_call: TRBV9; clone_size: NA; d_call: TRBD1; cdr3_length: 16; cdr3_aa: CASSSPKGTASYGYTF; cdr3_nt: TGTGCCAGCAGCTCCCCTAAGGGGACAGCCAGCTATGGCTACACCTTC
j_call: TRBJ1-2; v_call: TRBV24-1; clone_size: NA; d_call: TRBD1; cdr3_length: 14; cdr3_aa: CATSDENRGYGYTF; cdr3_nt: TGTGCCACCAGTGACGAAAACAGGGGATATGGCTACACCTTC
j_call: TRBJ2-1; v_call: TRBV10-1; clone_size: NA; d_call: TRBD1; cdr3_length: 12; cdr3_aa: CASTQGDNEQFF; cdr3_nt: TGCGCCAGTACACAGGGGGACAATGAGCAGTTCTTC
j_call: TRBJ2-7; v_call: TRBV30; clone_size: NA; d_call: TRBD2; cdr3_length: 13; cdr3_aa: CAWSGGGGHEQYF; cdr3_nt: TGTGCCTGGAGTGGCGGGGGGGGCCACGAGCAGTACTTC
j_call: TRBJ2-7; v_call: TRBV25-1; clone_size: NA; d_call: NA; cdr3_length: 14; cdr3_aa: CASSDQGGAYEQYF; cdr3_nt: TGTGCCAGCAGTGATCAAGGCGGGGCCTACGAGCAGTACTTC
j_call: TRBJ1-4; v_call: TRBV4-2; clone_size: NA; d_call: NA; cdr3_length: 13; cdr3_aa: CASSPSALGELFF; cdr3_nt: TGTGCCAGCAGCCCCTCGGCCCTAGGTGAGCTGTTTTTT
j_call: TRBJ2-5; v_call: TRBV19; clone_size: NA; d_call: TRBD2; cdr3_length: 18; cdr3_aa: CASSINRERGGLQETQYF; cdr3_nt: TGTGCCAGTAGTATAAATCGAGAGCGGGGGGGCCTACAAGAGACCCAGTACTTC
j_call: TRBJ2-7; v_call: TRBV5-1; clone_size: NA; d_call: NA; cdr3_length: 12; cdr3_aa: CASSDTSYEQYF; cdr3_nt: TGCGCCAGCAGCGATACTAGCTACGAGCAGTACTTC
j_call: TRBJ2-6; v_call: TRBV5-1; clone_size: NA; d_call: TRBD1; cdr3_length: 17; cdr3_aa: CASSQQGAPSGANVLTF; cdr3_nt: TGCGCCAGCAGTCAACAGGGGGCGCCCTCTGGGGCCAACGTCCTGACTTTC